The 27 T cell receptor beta chains given below trace back to one sample, sequenced in a study of cytomegalovirus exposure and HLA in healthy donors. The assay was immunoSEQ multiplex PCR, and TCRdb's table has in-frame clones only and misses some. The sample lists around 250,000 clones, around 91% seen once, with 3.1% in the top ten. What was sequenced was PBMCs. Receptor source: a woman between 25 and 40 years old in good health and CMV-seronegative.

This clone is a singleton in its sample. The rearrangement joins TRBV5-6 to TRBJ1-2; 9 bases fit TRBD1. Trimming at V came to 3 bases and at J to 1 base, leaving 13 bases not matched to a gene. Looked up from germline, CDR1 is SGHDT and CDR2 is YYEEEE. CDR3 length equals 18 residues. CDR3 sequence: CASSSSTGGSALNYGYTF. CDR3 bases: TGTGCCAGCAGCTCTAGTACAGGGGGCAGTGCCCTTAACTATGGCTACACCTTC.

The chain couples TRBV2 to TRBJ2-5, with TRBD1 matching 7 bases. CDR1 and CDR2 from the germline V gene are SNHLY and FYNNEI. With V trimmed by 8 bases and J by 5 bases, 5 bases remained unmatched. The CDR3 runs 12 residues. CDR3 sequence: CASLGQYETQYF. In nucleotides, the CDR3 is TGTGCCAGCTTGGGACAGTATGAGACCCAGTACTTC. The complete variable domain, with remaining parts taken from reference TRBV2 and TRBJ2-5, reads EPEVTQTPSHQVTQMGQEVILRCVPISNHLYFYWYRQILGQKVEFLVSFYNNEISEKSEIFDDQFSVERPDGSNFTLKIRSTKLEDSAMYFCASLGQYETQYFGPGTRLLVL.

The CDR3 DNA reads TGTGCCAGCAGCGTAGGGGCTAGCGGGAGCAGCGAGCAGTACTTC. The encoded protein is CASSVGASGSSEQYF. V gene TRBV9 combines with J gene TRBJ2-7, with 10 bases matching TRBD2. Germline CDR1 and CDR2: SGDLS and YYNGEE. The V gene end was trimmed by 0 bases and the J gene end by 6 bases; junction bases not matched to a gene: 6. This CDR3 is built from 15 residues.

CDR3 sequence reads: CASSVGGQGYEQYF. DNA for the CDR3: TGTGCCAGCAGCGTAGGGGGACAGGGCTACGAGCAGTACTTC. J is TRBJ2-7 and V is TRBV9; 9 positions agree with TRBD1. Per the germline V gene, CDR1 is SGDLS and CDR2 is YYNGEE. Losses at the gene ends were 0 bases for V and 3 bases for J; bases not matched to a gene: 1. This CDR3 contains 14 residues.

The chain uses TRBV2 and TRBJ2-1; TRBD2 aligns across 13 bases. CDR1 and CDR2 (germline): SNHLY, FYNNEI. J lost 10 bases, V lost 1 base, and 7 bases had no gene match. The CDR3 runs 16 residues. The DNA of the CDR3 is TGTGCCAGCAGTGAAGGGACTAGCGGGAGTCGAGGAGAGCAGTTCTTC. Its translation is CASSEGTSGSRGEQFF.

The chain combines TRBV19 with TRBJ2-7, with TRBD1 matching 7 bases. Germline V gene data show CDR1 as LNHDA and CDR2 as SQIVND (reference sequence). V lost 7 bases and J lost 2; bases outside the gene matches: 5. The CDR3 consists of 13 residues. Here the CDR3 reads CASKRQGPYEQYF. CDR3 DNA: TGTGCCAGTAAGAGACAGGGACCCTACGAGCAGTACTTC.

Points on this clone: The sample carries other DNA sequences with the same CDR3. The V gene is TRBV27, the J gene TRBJ2-7, with 10 nucleotides matching TRBD2. V lost 4 bases, J lost 1 base, and 4 bases stayed unmatched. The CDR3 runs 15 residues. Germline V gene data show CDR1 as MNHEY and CDR2 as SMNVEV (reference sequence). The CDR3 sequence: CASSSLAGGSYEQYF. CDR3 in DNA: TGTGCCAGCAGTTCATTAGCGGGAGGTTCCTACGAGCAGTACTTC.

This clone was counted once. The V and J genes are TRBV29-1 and TRBJ1-2; D is undetermined. From germline, CDR1 is SQVTM and CDR2 ANQGSEA. The CDR3 spans 11 residues. Trimming stripped 6 bases from V and 4 bases from J, with 9 bases between. CDR3 region: CSVDDGYGYTF. DNA for the CDR3: TGCAGCGTAGACGACGGCTATGGCTACACCTTC.

The chain joins TRBV14 to TRBJ2-2, with D uncertain. V was trimmed by 4 bases and J by 5 bases, leaving 8 bases between them. Germline V gene data show CDR1 as SGHDN and CDR2 as FVKESK. There are 13 residues in the CDR3. The CDR3 reads CASSPLATGELFF. The CDR3 DNA sequence: TGTGCCAGCAGCCCTTTGGCAACCGGGGAGCTGTTTTTT. Based on the CDR3 plus reference TRBV14 and TRBJ2-2, the full variable domain is EAGVTQFPSHSVIEKGQTVTLRCDPISGHDNLYWYRRVMGKEIKFLLHFVKESKQDESGMPNNRFLAERTGGTYSTLKVQPAELEDSGVYFCASSPLATGELFFGEGSRLTVL.

With respect to this clone: Other DNA sequences within the sample encode an identical CDR3. This chain uses TRBV4-3 with TRBJ2-3, with TRBD2 identical over 10 bases. V lost 1 base to trimming and J lost 6 bases; unmatched junction nucleotides: 4. This CDR3 is built from 15 residues. Germline V gene lookup returns CDR1 LGHNA and CDR2 YSLEER. The CDR3 nucleotides are TGCGCCAGCAGCCAAGGGCTAGCGGGAGCGGATACGCAGTATTTT. Translated: CASSQGLAGADTQYF.

The V and J genes are TRBV5-6 and TRBJ1-2; 9 bases map to TRBD1. This CDR3 spans 12 amino acids. Germline-derived CDR1 and CDR2 are SGHDT and YYEEEE. V shed 4 bases and J 7 bases; nucleotides not matched to a gene: 2. The CDR3 is CASSLDRGGYTF. For the CDR3, the DNA is TGTGCCAGCAGCCTGGACAGGGGTGGCTACACCTTC.

The J gene is TRBJ2-1, the V gene TRBV5-4; TRBD1 matches at 9 bases. The length of the CDR3 is 15 residues. From germline, CDR1 is SGHNT and CDR2 YYREEE (reference sequence). The ends lost 4 bases at V and 4 bases at J; junction bases unmatched: 6. CDR3 loop: CASSPGQGQYNEQFF. The CDR3 DNA is TGTGCCAGCAGCCCAGGACAGGGGCAATACAATGAGCAGTTCTTC.

The rearrangement uses TRBV9 and TRBJ2-2; maybe TRBD1 (6 bases). CDR3 size: 14 residues. The germline gives CDR1 SGDLS, CDR2 YYNGEE. V lost 3 bases and J lost 1, with 7 bases in between. The CDR3 loop is CASSATGNTGELFF. The CDR3 DNA sequence: TGTGCCAGCAGCGCGACAGGGAACACCGGGGAGCTGTTTTTT.

J is TRBJ1-5 and V is TRBV19, with D possibly matching TRBD1 (5 bases). CDR3 size: 15 residues. Germline loops: CDR1 LNHDA, CDR2 SQIVND (reference sequence). V lost 2 bases to trimming and J lost 4 bases, with 12 bases between them. This CDR3 is CASSILGGLNQPQHF. The CDR3, as DNA: TGTGCCAGTAGTATACTGGGGGGTTTGAATCAGCCCCAGCATTTT.

The chain links TRBV5-1 to TRBJ2-4, with a possible D match to TRBD2 (5 bases). This CDR3 is built from 15 residues. V lost 0 bases, J lost 5 bases, and 12 bases lay in between. CDR1 and CDR2 from the germline V gene are SGHRS and YFSETQ. CDR3 residues: CASSLDGGSQNIQYF. The CDR3 nucleotides read TGCGCCAGCAGCTTGGACGGAGGTTCTCAAAACATTCAGTACTTC.

The rearrangement uses TRBV14 and TRBJ2-6; D not certain. Germline V gene lookup returns CDR1 SGHDN and CDR2 FVKESK. The CDR3 runs 15 residues. Trimming pared 3 bases from V and 0 bases from J, leaving 6 bases between. The CDR3 spells CASSQQSSGANVLTF. CDR3 DNA sequence: TGTGCCAGCAGCCAGCAGAGCTCTGGGGCCAACGTCCTGACTTTC.

This chain links TRBV10-1 with TRBJ2-7, with D unclear. CDR1 and CDR2 from the germline V gene are WNHNN and SYGVQD (reference sequence). This CDR3 is built from 16 residues. Trimming removed 2 bases at V and 4 bases at J, with 18 bases between. This chain's CDR3 is CASSEKAPRQKYEQYF. The CDR3 DNA reads as TGCGCCAGCAGTGAGAAGGCACCCCGGCAGAAGTACGAGCAGTACTTC.

The V and J genes are TRBV2 and TRBJ2-3, with unresolved D. The germline gives CDR1 SNHLY, CDR2 FYNNEI. The CDR3 sequence is 13 residues long. Deletions cut 5 bases from V and 2 bases from J, with 8 bases between. The CDR3 region has the DNA TGTGCCAGCAGTCCACCTTTCACAGATACGCAGTATTTT. Protein product: CASSPPFTDTQYF.

This chain uses TRBV18 with TRBJ2-7; 7 bases map to TRBD1. Germline values: CDR1 KGHSH, CDR2 LQKENI. V lost 2 bases and J lost 3; bases outside the gene matches: 7. The CDR3 runs to 15 residues. The CDR3 nucleotides read TGTGCCAGCTCACCAACTACCGGGACAGTCTACGAGCAGTACTTC. As protein: CASSPTTGTVYEQYF.

The chain is built from TRBV19 and TRBJ2-3; tentative D call: TRBD2 (6 bases). Germline V gene sequence: CDR1 LNHDA, CDR2 SQIVND (reference sequence). Trimming removed 5 bases from V and 1 base from J, with 10 bases in between. The CDR3 runs to 14 residues. This chain's CDR3 is CASSEASGTDTQYF. CDR3 nucleotides: TGTGCCAGTAGTGAGGCTAGCGGCACAGATACGCAGTATTTT.

The chain employs TRBV27 and TRBJ1-3; D uncertain. The CDR3 totals 13 residues. V lost 4 bases and J 5 bases, leaving 9 bases between the germline ends. Germline V gene lookup returns CDR1 MNHEY and CDR2 SMNVEV (reference sequence). In DNA, the CDR3 is TGTGCCAGCAGTTCGGGCCTCAGAAACACCATATATTTT. It encodes CASSSGLRNTIYF.

The chain recombines TRBV9 with TRBJ2-2; 9 nucleotides line up with TRBD1. Germline lookup yields CDR1 SGDLS and CDR2 YYNGEE. Germline trimming cut 3 bases from V and 4 bases from J; bases unmatched to any gene: 10. The CDR3 is 17 amino acids. The CDR3 protein is CASSDTTGGAVTGELFF. CDR3 nucleotides: TGTGCCAGCAGCGATACCACAGGGGGCGCGGTCACCGGGGAGCTGTTTTTT.

The chain combines TRBV28 with TRBJ1-2, with D possibly TRBD1 on 5 matching bases. Germline V lookup: CDR1 MDHEN, CDR2 SYDVKM. This CDR3 is built from 15 residues. Deletions cut 2 bases from V and 2 bases from J, with 12 bases between. CDR3 DNA sequence: TGTGCCAGCAGTTTAAATCCACAGGCCAACTATGGCTACACCTTC. This encodes CASSLNPQANYGYTF.

V gene TRBV29-1 combines with J gene TRBJ2-7; possibly TRBD2 for D (6 bases). The CDR3 extends over 13 amino acids. Germline CDR1 is SQVTM and CDR2 is ANQGSEA. V was cut by 7 bases and J by 0 bases, with 13 bases left in between. The CDR3 coding sequence is TGCAGCGCAAGACGAGCGGGCTCCTACGAGCAGTACTTC. It encodes CSARRAGSYEQYF.

This chain connects TRBV7-2 to TRBJ2-5, with 13 nucleotides matching TRBD2. After removal of 5 bases from V and 5 bases from J, the junction contained 8 bases not matched to a gene. This CDR3 has 16 amino acids. Germline V CDR1 and CDR2: SGHTA, FQGNSA. CDR3 sequence: CASSIGGLAGLETQYF. The CDR3 bases are TGTGCCAGCAGCATTGGGGGACTAGCGGGACTGGAGACCCAGTACTTC.

The J gene is TRBJ2-7, the V gene TRBV19, with D unresolved. Germline lookup yields CDR1 LNHDA and CDR2 SQIVND (reference sequence). The ends were cut back, 5 bases at V and 4 bases at J, with 6 bases in the middle. This CDR3 comprises 11 residues. The DNA of the CDR3 is TGTGCCAGTAGTGTCGGGTACGAGCAGTACTTC. Translating it yields CASSVGYEQYF.

The chain uses TRBV9 and TRBJ2-1; 7 bases fit TRBD2. This CDR3 is 17 amino acids long. The V gene's germline CDR1 is SGDLS and CDR2 YYNGEE. Losses at the gene ends were 0 bases for V and 5 bases for J; bases not matched to a gene: 11. CDR3 region: CASSVDPTPSGNNEQFF. The CDR3, as DNA: TGTGCCAGCAGCGTAGACCCCACACCTAGCGGAAACAATGAGCAGTTCTTC.